This passage covers 10 T cell receptor beta chains from one sample sequenced in a study of beta chain features in type 1 diabetes. General study points: Within each of all four CD4+ subsets, Type 1 diabetes patients had TCRB CDR3s that were moderately but significantly shorter.

These receptors' antigens are unknown. The study reverse transcribed the entire isolated RNA, so it sequenced expressed TCRB transcripts. Measured with immunoSEQ multiplex PCR; TCRdb has only the in-frame clones, and not every one. The sample lists about 340,000 clones, approximately 9.7% occurring once. Sequencing was performed on central memory CD4+ T cells from blood. The receptors were sampled from a man in his thirties or forties with type 1 diabetes.

This clone was seen at least ten times. The chain links TRBV19 to TRBJ1-4, with 7 nucleotides matching TRBD1. CDR1 LNHDA and CDR2 SQIVND come from the germline V gene (reference sequence). Unmatched junction bases numbered 14, after V lost 10 bases and J lost 6 bases. The CDR3 contains 15 residues. CDR3 amino acids: CATASADRADEKLFF. CDR3 DNA: TGTGCCACCGCTTCGGCCGACAGGGCAGATGAAAAACTGTTTTTT.

The chain combines TRBV7-2 with TRBJ2-1; TRBD2 is a possible D gene (6 bases). Trimming took 3 bases from V and 6 from J, leaving 18 bases between them. The CDR3 extends over 16 amino acids. Germline assignment: CDR1 SGHTA and CDR2 FQGNSA. DNA for the CDR3: TGTGCCAGCAGCTTTAGGATGGCTAGCGACGGCAATGAGCAGTTCTTC. Translating gives CASSFRMASDGNEQFF.

The rearrangement joins TRBV10-3 to TRBJ2-5; D is tentatively TRBD1 or TRBD2 (5 bases each). CDR1 and CDR2 from the germline V gene are ENHRY and SYGVKD. The CDR3 extends over 13 amino acids. Trimming cost V 4 bases and J 5 bases, with 11 bases left between them. CDR3 amino acids: CAISGDLRETQYF. CDR3 nucleotide sequence: TGTGCCATCAGTGGGGACCTCCGGGAGACCCAGTACTTC.

V and J are TRBV20-1 and TRBJ1-1; D unresolved. Looked up from germline, CDR1 is DFQATT and CDR2 is SNEGSKA (reference sequence). The CDR3 is 10 residues long. The germline V and J ends were trimmed by 5 bases and 8 bases, with 9 bases remaining between them. The CDR3 DNA reads TGCAGTGCTCGCAGAGAAGAAGCTTTCTTT. Translation gives CSARREEAFF.

This clone showed up just a few times. The J gene is TRBJ2-2, the V gene TRBV28; D is undetermined. Deletions cut 2 bases from V and 1 base from J, with 8 bases between. Germline V CDR1 and CDR2: MDHEN, SYDVKM. The CDR3 contains 15 residues. CDR3 residues: CASSLEDGNTGELFF. The CDR3 DNA reads TGTGCCAGCAGTTTAGAGGACGGGAACACCGGGGAGCTGTTTTTT.

This chain connects TRBV19 to TRBJ1-6; a possible D gene is TRBD1 (5 bases). V was cut by 5 bases and J by 4 bases, with 12 bases left in between. CDR1 is LNHDA, CDR2 SQIVND, per germline (reference sequence). This CDR3 has 15 residues. CDR3 DNA: TGTGCCAGTAGTTCCCTGGGGGTTTATAATTCACCCCTCCACTTT. This codes for CASSSLGVYNSPLHF.

This clone has only a few counts. The gene calls are TRBV6-4 and TRBJ2-7, with D hard to call. This CDR3 comprises 14 residues. Per the germline V gene, CDR1 is MRHNA and CDR2 is SNTAGT. Trimming took 9 bases from V and 4 from J, leaving 19 bases between them. Here the CDR3 DNA reads TGTGCCAGTGCGACGTTACAGTTTTTATACGAGCAGTACTTC. This sequence encodes CASATLQFLYEQYF.

There are a few counts of this clone. This chain connects TRBV11-2 to TRBJ2-5; unclear D gene. Germline loops: CDR1 SGHAT, CDR2 FQNNGV. Trimming took 5 bases from V and 3 from J, leaving 13 bases between them. The CDR3 is 14 residues long. The CDR3 bases are TGTGCCAGCAGCCGAAGCAACCGAGAAGAGACCCAGTACTTC. Translated: CASSRSNREETQYF.

This clone has a handful of counts. V and J are TRBV4-3 and TRBJ2-3, with D unclear. Trimming shortened V by 2 bases and J by 4 bases, and 7 bases separated the two germline ends. Germline CDR1 and CDR2: LGHNA and YSLEER. This CDR3 comprises 13 residues. In DNA form, the CDR3 reads TGCGCCAGCAGCCAAAGCCTCTCAGATACGCAGTATTTT. Translation: CASSQSLSDTQYF.

V gene TRBV18 combines with J gene TRBJ2-6, with a possible D match to TRBD1 (5 bases). CDR3 length: 18 amino acids. V was cut by 2 bases and J by 2 bases, with 16 bases left in between. The V gene's germline CDR1 is KGHSH and CDR2 LQKENI. The CDR3 coding sequence is TGTGCCAGCTCACCAAGCCCGACAGATAAAACTGGGGCCAACGTCCTGACTTTC. Translated, it gives CASSPSPTDKTGANVLTF.